This TCR beta chain is from a study of T cells in Graves' hyperthyroidism and ophthalmopathy. This clonotype was counted at least ten times. RNA transcripts gave rise to amplified TCR beta CDR3 regions. First-round RT-PCR targeting the TCR CDR3 was performed with the HTBI primer set. TCRdb recomputed calls from the multiplex PCR reads with MiXCR, one row per CDR3 protein. The sample carries 700,000 or so distinct CDR3 sequences, less than 20% recorded once. The clonotype was recovered from a man between 18 and 35 years old with Graves' hyperthyroidism. Sequenced input: blood.

CDR3: CASITGVRDTQYF. CDR3 DNA: TGTGCCAGCATTACGGGAGTAAGAGATACGCAGTATTTT. The chain couples TRBV2 to TRBJ2-3; D might be TRBD2 (6 bases). Germline assignment: CDR1 SNHLY and CDR2 FYNNEI. This CDR3 contains 13 residues. With 7 bases removed from V and 5 bases from J, the gap between germline ends came to 13 bases.